This T cell receptor beta chain was sequenced in a study of T cell repertoires in cytomegalovirus infection. Overall study context: The public TCR beta signatures pointed to both CMV infection and matching HLA type. Whole-study results and caveats: CMV-specific TCR beta clonotypes restricted by HLA-C dominated the ex vivo response. The cumulative frequency of public TCR beta families distinguished individuals who carried CMV together with the relevant HLA.

As concerns this clonotype: Antigen unknown.

MiXCR, run by TCRdb on the reads, gives a single entry per CDR3 protein. The data show approximately 700,000 distinct CDR3 sequences, 35% to 45% seen once. V was shortened by 7 bases and J by 4 bases, with 10 bases between the two germline ends. Germline CDR1 LNHDA, CDR2 SQIVND (reference sequence). The CDR3 is made up of 12 amino acids. The chain couples TRBV19 to TRBJ1-2; D is uncertain. The receptor was derived from a human donor in good health (CMV status not recorded). Some clones in this sample may be carry-over from other donors' samples. The sample comprised PBMCs. Written as DNA, the CDR3 is TGTGCCAGTACGCGGGATACCTATGGCTACACCTTC. This encodes CASTRDTYGYTF.